This is a list of T cell receptor beta chains from one sample in a study of EBV T-cell therapy then PD-1 blockade in nasopharyngeal carcinoma. Repertoires were generated with immunoSEQ multiplex PCR, while TCRdb's copy carries only in-frame clones and drops some. This sample has approximately 22,000 clones; about 80% occur once, and the top ten carry roughly a third. Their cognate antigens are unknown. The source was CD8+ T cells from blood, collected at roughly day 250 from a patient whose treatment included autologous EBV-specific T cells and nivolumab. These receptors all stem from a man aged 35 to 55 with nasopharyngeal carcinoma. Each CDR3 is given with its conserved first and last residue. The order of the fields is clone size, J gene, V gene, D gene, CDR3 DNA, CDR3 protein. A D gene is named only where the DNA matches it firmly. Clone size is shown for a subset of rows, as once, few, many or a class of expanded clone.

clone size: many; J gene: TRBJ1-1; V gene: TRBV14; D gene: NA; CDR3 DNA: TGTGCCAGCAGCGAAGACTCATTAGCTGAAGCTTTCTTT; CDR3 protein: CASSEDSLAEAFF
clone size: NA; J gene: TRBJ2-5; V gene: TRBV2; D gene: TRBD1; CDR3 DNA: TGTGCCAGCCTCCGAGAAGGGGGCCCCTTGGCCCAGTACTTC; CDR3 protein: CASLREGGPLAQYF
clone size: few; J gene: TRBJ1-6; V gene: TRBV7-4; D gene: NA; CDR3 DNA: TGTGCCAGCAGCAGCTACAGGGAAACCTATAATTCACCCCTCCACTTT; CDR3 protein: CASSSYRETYNSPLHF
clone size: NA; J gene: TRBJ2-3; V gene: TRBV7-9; D gene: NA; CDR3 DNA: TGTGCCAGCAGCTTTGGGGAGACGGTCAGGGGCACAGATACGCAGTATTTT; CDR3 protein: CASSFGETVRGTDTQYF
clone size: NA; J gene: TRBJ1-2; V gene: TRBV7-6; D gene: NA; CDR3 DNA: TGTGCCAGCAGCGGGAGTTGGGGCGACAGCCGGGGTGGCTACACCTTC; CDR3 protein: CASSGSWGDSRGGYTF
clone size: once; J gene: TRBJ1-5; V gene: TRBV7-2; D gene: NA; CDR3 DNA: TGTGCCAGCAGCCTCGAGGAAAGGTTGTATACCCAGCATTTT; CDR3 protein: CASSLEERLYTQHF
clone size: NA; J gene: TRBJ2-6; V gene: TRBV6-2/TRBV6-3; D gene: NA; CDR3 DNA: TGTGCCAGCAGTACCCTGGGGGATGGGGCCAACGTCCTGACTTTC; CDR3 protein: CASSTLGDGANVLTF
clone size: NA; J gene: TRBJ2-7; V gene: TRBV6-2/TRBV6-3; D gene: NA; CDR3 DNA: TGTGCCAGCAGTTACTTCCCGGGACGGACCTACTTC; CDR3 protein: CASSYFPGRTYF
clone size: NA; J gene: TRBJ2-7; V gene: TRBV7-9; D gene: NA; CDR3 DNA: TGTGCCAGCAGCTTAGCTCCGTACGAGCAGTACTTC; CDR3 protein: CASSLAPYEQYF
clone size: few; J gene: TRBJ2-3; V gene: TRBV6-1; D gene: TRBD2; CDR3 DNA: TGTGCCAGCAGTGAGACTAGCGGGGGGGCAGATACGCAGTATTTT; CDR3 protein: CASSETSGGADTQYF
clone size: NA; J gene: TRBJ2-1; V gene: TRBV7-9; D gene: NA; CDR3 DNA: TGTGCCAGCAGCTTCGACCAGGGTAGGCCTTCCTACAATGAGCAGTTCTTC; CDR3 protein: CASSFDQGRPSYNEQFF
clone size: NA; J gene: TRBJ2-2; V gene: TRBV7-2; D gene: NA; CDR3 DNA: TGTGCCAGCAGCTTAGTGGGCAGCAACACCGGGGAGCTGTTTTTT; CDR3 protein: CASSLVGSNTGELFF
clone size: NA; J gene: TRBJ1-1; V gene: TRBV9; D gene: NA; CDR3 DNA: TGTGCCAGCCGCGATCGGACGGGTGAAGCTTTCTTT; CDR3 protein: CASRDRTGEAFF
clone size: NA; J gene: TRBJ2-7; V gene: TRBV7-6; D gene: TRBD1; CDR3 DNA: TGTGCCAGCAGTTTTACCGGGACAGGGGGATACGAGCAGTACTTC; CDR3 protein: CASSFTGTGGYEQYF
clone size: NA; J gene: TRBJ2-1; V gene: TRBV28; D gene: TRBD2; CDR3 DNA: TGTGCCAGCAGTTTTCTTGCCAGCGGGGGCCTGAATGAGCAGTTCTTC; CDR3 protein: CASSFLASGGLNEQFF
clone size: NA; J gene: TRBJ1-1; V gene: TRBV5-4; D gene: NA; CDR3 DNA: TGTGCCAGCAGCTTTGAGGGGACGAGGACTGAAGCTTTCTTT; CDR3 protein: CASSFEGTRTEAFF
clone size: NA; J gene: TRBJ1-3; V gene: TRBV2; D gene: TRBD1; CDR3 DNA: TGTGCCAGCAGCATGCACGGGACAGGGTGGACTTCTGGAAACACCATATATTTT; CDR3 protein: CASSMHGTGWTSGNTIYF
clone size: NA; J gene: TRBJ2-7; V gene: TRBV6-5; D gene: NA; CDR3 DNA: TGTGCCAGCAGCACCCTCTCACAGATTGGCCACGAGCAGTACTTC; CDR3 protein: CASSTLSQIGHEQYF
clone size: NA; J gene: TRBJ2-7; V gene: TRBV7-8; D gene: NA; CDR3 DNA: TGTGCCAGCAGCGGACATCAGGGACTGGGCTACGAGCAGTACTTC; CDR3 protein: CASSGHQGLGYEQYF
clone size: NA; J gene: TRBJ2-1; V gene: TRBV5-6; D gene: TRBD1; CDR3 DNA: TGTGCCAGCAGCCCCGGGACAGGACACAATGAGCAGTTCTTC; CDR3 protein: CASSPGTGHNEQFF